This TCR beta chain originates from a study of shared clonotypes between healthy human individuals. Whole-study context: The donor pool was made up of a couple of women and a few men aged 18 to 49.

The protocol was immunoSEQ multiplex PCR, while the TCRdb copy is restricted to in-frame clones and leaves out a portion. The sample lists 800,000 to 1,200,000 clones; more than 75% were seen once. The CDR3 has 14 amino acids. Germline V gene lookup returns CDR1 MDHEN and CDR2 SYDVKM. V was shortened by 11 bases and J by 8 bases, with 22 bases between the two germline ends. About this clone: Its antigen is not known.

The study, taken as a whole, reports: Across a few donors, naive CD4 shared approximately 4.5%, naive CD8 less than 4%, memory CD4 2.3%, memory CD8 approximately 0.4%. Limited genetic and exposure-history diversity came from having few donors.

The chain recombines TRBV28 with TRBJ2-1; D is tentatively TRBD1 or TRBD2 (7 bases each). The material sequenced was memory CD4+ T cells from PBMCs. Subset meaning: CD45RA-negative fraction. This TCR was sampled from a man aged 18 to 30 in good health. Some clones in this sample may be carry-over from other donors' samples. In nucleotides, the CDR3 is TGTGCCTCTTACCCGGGACTAAGGGGGCATGAGCAGTTCTTC. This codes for CASYPGLRGHEQFF.